Detailed here is one T cell receptor (beta chain). Its antigen is unknown. Germline V gene data show CDR1 as MDHEN and CDR2 as SYDVKM. The germline V and J ends were trimmed by 7 bases and 6 bases, with 15 bases remaining between them. The CDR3 covers 13 residues. The sample is drawn from a study of cytomegalovirus exposure and HLA in healthy donors. Overall study results and limits: Only CMV serostatus was available as immune exposure information.

Vbeta (60) and Jbeta (13) primers were used in the PCR. Only in-frame clones appear in the TCRdb table, and some are missing; sequencing was by immunoSEQ multiplex PCR. The data contain about 140,000 clones, approximately 80% of them seen just once; the ten biggest clones take up less than 3%. Donors were ostensibly healthy at sampling, although undocumented immune exposures were probable. The sequence derives from a man aged 50 to 59 in good health and CMV-seronegative. What was sequenced was PBMCs. The chain has TRBV28 and TRBJ1-2; TRBD1 is a possible D gene (5 bases). CDR3 sequence: CASTTRGGNGYTF. The CDR3 DNA follows: TGTGCCAGCACCACAAGGGGAGGGAATGGCTACACCTTC.